Following are 10 T cell receptor beta chains from one sample sequenced in a study of blood T cells in healthy people across ages. Primed by a sample-barcoded 5' primer and a J-beta primer mix, a second PCR proceeded for 7 to 11 cycles. TCRdb itself ran the 5' RACE reads through MiXCR, one entry per CDR3 protein. The table has 650,000 to 1,000,000 distinct CDR3 sequences, under 40% seen once. Sequences were obtained from blood. These receptor sequences come from a man aged 18 to 29 in good health.

This clonotype was detected a few times. The rearrangement joins TRBV19 to TRBJ2-7; D not resolved. The length of the CDR3 is 13 residues. The germline V gene has CDR1 LNHDA and CDR2 SQIVND (reference sequence). Trimming left V 6 bases short and J 0 bases short, with 9 bases between. CDR3 in DNA: TGTGCCAGTAGATCCCGGAGCTCCTACGAGCAGTACTTC. Protein: CASRSRSSYEQYF.

The chain carries TRBV25-1 and TRBJ2-7, with 9 bases aligning to TRBD1. Germline V gene sequence: CDR1 MGHDK, CDR2 SYGVNS. This CDR3 contains 12 residues. The CDR3 region has the DNA TGTGCATCGAGACAGGGGGTGAATGAGCAGTACTTC. Translated: CASRQGVNEQYF.

Concerning this clonotype: Mismatch with germline at one junction end may stem from a read error. The J gene is TRBJ2-1, the V gene TRBV4-1; 7 bases agree with TRBD1. The end of the DNA fits TRBJ2-7 better, so the J call may be wrong. This CDR3 is built from 16 residues. The germline V gene has CDR1 MGHRA and CDR2 YSYEKL. DNA for the CDR3: TGCGCCAGCAGCCAAGATCTAGGGACAGACTCCTATGAGCAGTACTTC. Amino acid sequence: CASSQDLGTDSYEQYF.

This clonotype appeared a few times. The gene calls are TRBV5-1 and TRBJ1-1; D gene unclear. The germline CDR1 and CDR2 sequences are SGHRS and YFSETQ. The CDR3 extends over 15 amino acids. The V end was cut by 2 bases, the J end by 0 bases, with 11 bases between. Written as DNA, the CDR3 is TGCGCCAGCAGCTTCGAAGGGCGGGTGAACACTGAAGCTTTCTTT. This translates into CASSFEGRVNTEAFF.

This clonotype was observed a handful of times. The genes are TRBV12-3 or TRBV12-4 and TRBJ2-5, with 9 bases aligning to TRBD1. CDR3 size: 13 residues. After removal of 5 bases from V and 11 bases from J, the junction contained 9 bases not matched to a gene. The CDR3 coding sequence is TGTGCCAGCAGTCCAGGGACAGGGAGTGAGCAGTACTTC. Translating it yields CASSPGTGSEQYF.

The chain combines TRBV5-6 with TRBJ1-1; D not certain. The germline V gene has CDR1 SGHDT and CDR2 YYEEEE. Between the trimmed V and J ends, which lost 3 bases and 0 bases, there was a span of 12 bases. This CDR3 has 15 amino acids. In DNA form, the CDR3 reads TGTGCCAGCAGCTCCCACGGGCGGATGAACACTGAAGCTTTCTTT. Translating gives CASSSHGRMNTEAFF.

This rearrangement joins TRBV29-1 to TRBJ2-1; the D gene is possibly TRBD2 (6 bases). CDR1 and CDR2 from the germline V gene are SQVTM and ANQGSEA. V lost 4 bases and J 2 bases, leaving 12 bases between the germline ends. The CDR3 extends over 14 amino acids. The CDR3 reads CSVGVGTAYNEQFF. The CDR3 nucleotides are TGCAGCGTTGGAGTCGGGACTGCCTACAATGAGCAGTTCTTC.

The genes are TRBV27 and TRBJ2-4; TRBD1 agrees at 8 bases. The CDR3 covers 14 residues. The germline gives CDR1 MNHEY, CDR2 SMNVEV (reference sequence). With V trimmed by 8 bases and J by 13 bases, 16 bases remained unmatched. This CDR3 reads CASADTGGHEEQYF. The CDR3 DNA reads TGTGCCAGCGCAGATACAGGGGGTCATGAAGAGCAGTACTTC.

This clonotype has only a few counts. J is TRBJ1-2 and V is TRBV7-9; unclear D gene. The germline CDR1 and CDR2 sequences are SEHNR and FQNEAQ (reference sequence). This CDR3 is built from 15 residues. Trimming removed 7 bases at V and 3 bases at J, with 18 bases between. CDR3 sequence reads: CASTLFEGSHYGYTF. The CDR3 DNA follows: TGTGCCAGCACCCTGTTCGAGGGCAGTCACTATGGCTACACCTTC.

To note about this clonotype: This may stem from a read error, because a much larger clone lies one nucleotide away. The J gene is TRBJ2-5, the V gene TRBV29-1; D not resolved. The V end lost 2 bases, the J end lost 3 bases, and 10 bases lay between the germline ends. The germline V gene has CDR1 SQVTM and CDR2 ANQGSEA. This CDR3 is 13 amino acids long. The CDR3 DNA sequence: TGCAGCGTTGAAAAAGACCAGAAAGAGACCCAGTACTTC. Translating it yields CSVEKDQKETQYF.